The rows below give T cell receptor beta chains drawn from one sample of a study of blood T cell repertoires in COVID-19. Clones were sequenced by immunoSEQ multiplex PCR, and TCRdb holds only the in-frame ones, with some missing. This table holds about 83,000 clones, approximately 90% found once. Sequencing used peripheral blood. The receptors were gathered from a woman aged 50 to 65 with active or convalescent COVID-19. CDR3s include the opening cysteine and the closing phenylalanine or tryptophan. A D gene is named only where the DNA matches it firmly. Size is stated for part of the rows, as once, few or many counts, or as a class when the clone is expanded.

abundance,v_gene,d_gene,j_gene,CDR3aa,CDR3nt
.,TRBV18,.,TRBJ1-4,CASSPSIRGASEKLFF,TGTGCCAGCTCACCTTCGATTCGGGGGGCAAGTGAAAAACTGTTTTTT
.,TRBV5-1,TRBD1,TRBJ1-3,CASSLSGQGKYSGNTIYF,TGCGCCAGCAGCCTATCGGGACAGGGGAAATACTCTGGAAACACCATATATTTT
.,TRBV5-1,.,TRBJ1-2,CASSLEGVSLGYTF,TGCGCCAGCAGCTTGGAAGGAGTCTCACTTGGCTACACCTTC
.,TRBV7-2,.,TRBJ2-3,CASSLQGSDTQYF,TGTGCCAGCAGCTTACAGGGGTCGGATACGCAGTATTTT
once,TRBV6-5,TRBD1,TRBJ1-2,CASSLDRTYGYTF,TGTGCCAGCAGCTTGGACAGGACCTATGGCTACACCTTC
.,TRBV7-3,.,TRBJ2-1,CASSLSLGSPYNEQFF,TGTGCCAGCAGCTTAAGCTTGGGTAGCCCCTACAATGAGCAGTTCTTC
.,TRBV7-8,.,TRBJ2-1,CASSLRQGTGQQFF,TGTGCCAGCAGCTTACGGCAGGGAACGGGTCAGCAGTTCTTC
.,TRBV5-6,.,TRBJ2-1,CASSLVDGEDEQFF,TGTGCCAGCAGCTTGGTTGACGGCGAGGATGAGCAGTTCTTC
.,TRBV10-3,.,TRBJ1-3,CAISDRSGSGNTIYF,TGTGCCATCAGTGATAGGTCGGGGTCTGGAAACACCATATATTTT
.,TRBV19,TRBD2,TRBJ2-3,CASSGTSGGAATDTQYF,TGTGCCAGTTCGGGGACTAGCGGGGGCGCGGCGACAGATACGCAGTATTTT
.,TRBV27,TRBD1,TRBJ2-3,CASSLTGGEADTQYF,TGTGCCAGCAGTCTAACAGGGGGCGAGGCAGATACGCAGTATTTT
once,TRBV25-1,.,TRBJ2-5,CASSGSGLGEETQYF,TGTGCCAGCAGTGGGAGCGGCCTCGGAGAAGAAACCCAGTACTTC
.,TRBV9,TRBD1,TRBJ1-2,CASSPDRADGYTF,TGTGCCAGCAGCCCTGACAGGGCCGACGGCTACACCTTC
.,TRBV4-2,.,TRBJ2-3,CASSQGPSEHPPHTQYF,TGTGCCAGCAGCCAAGGCCCTAGCGAGCATCCTCCCCATACGCAGTATTTT
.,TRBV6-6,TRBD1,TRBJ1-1,CASSYTYGQGTEAFF,TGTGCCAGCAGTTACACATACGGACAGGGCACTGAAGCTTTCTTT
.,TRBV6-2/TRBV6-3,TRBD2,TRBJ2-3,CASSRTSGGASLRTDTQYF,TGTGCCAGCAGCCGAACAAGCGGGGGGGCCAGCCTTCGCACAGATACGCAGTATTTT
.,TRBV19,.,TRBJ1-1,CASSSARLLSNTEAFF,TGTGCCAGTAGTTCTGCGCGTCTCCTATCGAACACTGAAGCTTTCTTT
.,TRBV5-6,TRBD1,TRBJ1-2,CASSLGMDREGYTF,TGTGCCAGCAGCTTGGGGATGGACAGGGAAGGCTACACCTTC
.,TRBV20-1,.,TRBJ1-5,CSAGVLESSNQPQHF,TGCAGTGCTGGTGTGCTGGAGTCTAGCAATCAGCCCCAGCATTTT
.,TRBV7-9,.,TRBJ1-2,CASSRVRGGYTF,TGTGCCAGCAGCCGGGTACGAGGTGGCTACACCTTC
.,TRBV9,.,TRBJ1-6,CASSVAPTAVDSPLHF,TGTGCCAGCAGCGTAGCTCCTACGGCGGTGGATTCACCCCTCCACTTT
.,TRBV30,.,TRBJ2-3,CAWSDPYDPGGTDTQYF,TGTGCCTGGAGTGACCCCTATGACCCGGGTGGCACAGATACGCAGTATTTT
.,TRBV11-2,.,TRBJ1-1,CASSLAQAGETEAFF,TGTGCCAGCAGCTTAGCTCAGGCAGGGGAGACTGAAGCTTTCTTT
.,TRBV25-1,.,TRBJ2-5,CASSEYSGGETQYF,TGTGCCAGCAGTGAATATTCGGGCGGGGAGACCCAGTACTTC
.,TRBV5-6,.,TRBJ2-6,CASSLYGAGANVLTF,TGTGCCAGCAGCTTGTACGGGGCTGGGGCCAACGTCCTGACTTTC
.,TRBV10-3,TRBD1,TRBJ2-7,CATLGGQGNEQYF,TGTGCCACCCTGGGGGGACAGGGGAACGAGCAGTACTTC
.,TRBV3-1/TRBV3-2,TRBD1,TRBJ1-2,CASSQDPTDRAYGYTF,TGTGCCAGCAGCCAAGATCCAACCGACAGGGCCTATGGCTACACCTTC
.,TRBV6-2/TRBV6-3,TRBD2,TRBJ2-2,CASSRTVGGTNTGELFF,TGTGCCAGCAGTAGAACTGTCGGGGGGACGAACACCGGGGAGCTGTTTTTT
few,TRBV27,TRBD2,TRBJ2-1,CASSSSGAPTGEQFF,TGTGCCAGCAGTTCTAGCGGGGCCCCCACGGGGGAGCAGTTCTTC
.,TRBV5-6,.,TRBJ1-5,CASSPWHPSNQPQHF,TGTGCCAGCAGCCCCTGGCACCCAAGCAATCAGCCCCAGCATTTT
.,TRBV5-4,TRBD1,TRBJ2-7,CASSPSGTGGLEQYF,TGTGCCAGCAGCCCGTCCGGGACAGGGGGGCTCGAGCAGTACTTC
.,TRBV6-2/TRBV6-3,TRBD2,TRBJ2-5,CASSFRDYTKGGETQYF,TGTGCCAGCAGTTTTCGGGACTACACTAAGGGAGGGGAGACCCAGTACTTC
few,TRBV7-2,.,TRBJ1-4,CASSLGQGIEKLFF,TGTGCCAGCAGCTTAGGGCAGGGGATTGAAAAACTGTTTTTT
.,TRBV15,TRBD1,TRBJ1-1,CATSRAYSTGEQNTEAFF,TGTGCCACCAGCAGGGCATACTCGACAGGGGAACAGAACACTGAAGCTTTCTTT
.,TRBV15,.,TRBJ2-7,CATSRSTVTYEQYF,TGTGCCACCAGCAGATCGACAGTAACCTACGAGCAGTACTTC
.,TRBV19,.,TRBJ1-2,CASSNSLVGGYTF,TGTGCCAGTAGTAACTCCCTAGTAGGAGGCTACACCTTC
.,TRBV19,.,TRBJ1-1,CASSPQGSAEAFF,TGTGCCAGTAGTCCCCAGGGCAGCGCTGAAGCTTTCTTT
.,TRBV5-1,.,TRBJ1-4,CASRGALTNEKLFF,TGCGCCAGCAGAGGGGCTCTAACTAATGAAAAACTGTTTTTT
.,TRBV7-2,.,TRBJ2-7,CASSLVWGESYEQYF,TGTGCCAGCAGCTTAGTATGGGGAGAGAGCTACGAGCAGTACTTC
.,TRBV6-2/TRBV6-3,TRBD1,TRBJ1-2,CASSHLDREVVGYTF,TGTGCCAGCAGCCACCTCGACAGGGAAGTAGTTGGCTACACCTTC
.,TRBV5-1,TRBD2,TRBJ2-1,CASSPAIAGNEQFF,TGCGCCAGCAGCCCCGCCATAGCGGGGAATGAGCAGTTCTTC
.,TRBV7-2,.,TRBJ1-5,CASSLEQASTQHF,TGTGCCAGCAGCTTAGAACAGGCCTCGACCCAGCATTTT
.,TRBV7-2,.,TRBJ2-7,CASSHSYEQYF,TGTGCCAGCAGCCACTCCTACGAGCAGTACTTC
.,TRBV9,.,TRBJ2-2,CASSVDPANTGELFF,TGTGCCAGCAGCGTAGATCCAGCGAACACCGGGGAGCTGTTTTTT
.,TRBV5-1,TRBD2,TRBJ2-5,CASSLGEGRQETQYF,TGCGCCAGCAGCCTGGGGGAGGGTCGCCAAGAGACCCAGTACTTC
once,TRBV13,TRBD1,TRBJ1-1,CASSVNRGVDTEAFF,TGTGCCAGCAGCGTAAACAGGGGGGTGGACACTGAAGCTTTCTTT
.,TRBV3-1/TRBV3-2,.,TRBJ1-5,CASSQSRGGQDSGQPQHF,TGTGCCAGCAGCCAATCCCGGGGTGGCCAGGACAGTGGCCAGCCCCAGCATTTT
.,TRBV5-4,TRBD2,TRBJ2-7,CASSSGLGKSYEQYF,TGTGCCAGCAGCTCCGGACTAGGGAAGTCCTACGAGCAGTACTTC
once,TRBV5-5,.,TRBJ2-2,CASSLDYTGELFF,TGTGCCAGCAGCTTGGACTACACCGGGGAGCTGTTTTTT
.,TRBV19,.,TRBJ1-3,CASTTTMGSSGNTIYF,TGTGCCAGTACTACGACGATGGGGAGCTCTGGAAACACCATATATTTT
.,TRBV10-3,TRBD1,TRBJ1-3,CATGTGDPGNTIYF,TGTGCCACCGGGACAGGGGACCCTGGAAACACCATATATTTT
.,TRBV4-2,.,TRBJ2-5,CASSQVLAAQETQYF,TGTGCCAGCAGCCAAGTACTAGCCGCCCAAGAGACCCAGTACTTC
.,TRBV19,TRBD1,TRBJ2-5,CASSNRRTGEGAQETQYF,TGTGCCAGTAGCAACCGTAGGACAGGGGAAGGCGCCCAAGAGACCCAGTACTTC
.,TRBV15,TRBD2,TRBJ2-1,CATSRANSGGYNEQFF,TGTGCCACCAGCAGAGCGAATAGCGGGGGATACAATGAGCAGTTCTTC